The clone carrying this T cell receptor beta chain was picked up a small number of times. Antigen: not known. The junction shows a germline mismatch at one end, possibly a read error. Establishment of the diagnosis relied upon clinical symptoms, serum thyroxine, TRAb, thyroid ultrasound and orbital computed tomography. The TCR beta CDR3 regions underwent amplification from RNA transcripts. The authors performed first-round RT-PCR with HTBI primers and then a second-round multiplex PCR. TCRdb independently ran MiXCR on the multiplex PCR reads; one entry per CDR3 protein. The data contain about 600,000 distinct CDR3 sequences, less than 40% of them seen just once; the ten biggest clones take up 3.5% to 4.5%. CDR1 SGHDT and CDR2 YYEEEE come from the germline V gene. CDR3 size: 15 residues. This sample is drawn from a study of Graves' ophthalmopathy and Graves' hyperthyroidism. Study-wide results and limits: The blood repertoire also included most expanded thyroid clonotypes above 0.001 frequency. For predicting ophthalmopathy progression, the model had 55% to 71% sensitivity and under 85% specificity. Cross-validated, the 13-signature model showed 87.88%/81.08% sensitivity/specificity, and 80%/75% in the test set.

This receptor was obtained from an adult man with Graves' hyperthyroidism. Sequenced input: peripheral blood or thyroid tissue (not recorded which). The rearrangement links TRBV5-6 to TRBJ1-3; no clear D gene. CDR3 DNA: TGTACCAGCAGCTTGGCCCCGACTTCTGGAAACACCATATATTTT. Translating gives CTSSLAPTSGNTIYF.